What follows describes a single T cell receptor (beta chain). The antigen remains unidentified. PCR involved 60 Vbeta and 13 Jbeta primers. The repertoire was sequenced with immunoSEQ multiplex PCR; TCRdb's copy has only in-frame clones and lacks some. The table records around 120,000 clones, 70% to 80% of them present only once. Germline V lookup: CDR1 SQVTM, CDR2 ANQGSEA. The germline V and J ends were trimmed by 8 bases and 5 bases, with 12 bases remaining between them. CDR3 size: 11 residues. The data originate from a study of cytomegalovirus exposure and HLA in healthy donors. The study's findings and limits: Versus the roughly 700-donor mean, an Asian-associated ancestry cluster reportedly showed fewer N-insertions in a later analysis.

Sequenced material: PBMCs. The TCR originated in a woman aged 45-65 years in good health and CMV-seropositive. The rearrangement uses TRBV29-1 and TRBJ1-1, with D maybe TRBD1 (5 bases). The CDR3 sequence: CSPGGGTEAFF. CDR3 in DNA: TGCAGCCCTGGGGGGGGGACTGAAGCTTTCTTT.